Included here is one TCR beta chain sequence, with context. Authors' processing steps: It was from reference gene primer amplification that nucleated cell counts were estimated. Sequencing used immunoSEQ multiplex PCR; TCRdb keeps in-frame clones, though not all of them. That table furnishes V, J and clone size, whereas the DNA furnished D and trimming. The table lists roughly 97,000 clones, approximately 91% of them singletons. The record originates from a study of blood T cell repertoires in COVID-19. The wider study: The samples span acute and convalescent COVID-19 from the United States, Italy and Spain.

This receptor was obtained from a human donor in a cohort sampled during active COVID-19. The sequencing sample was made of peripheral blood.

CDR3: CASSEGSGRNQPQHF. CDR3 sequence (DNA): TGTGCCAGCAGTGAAGGGTCAGGGCGCAATCAGCCCCAGCATTTT. J is TRBJ1-5 and V is TRBV6-1; possible D gene TRBD1, 5 bases. The CDR3 contains 15 residues. Germline CDR1 reads MNHNS; CDR2 reads SASEGT. V was cut by 1 base and J by 2 bases, with 9 bases left in between.